Following are 17 T cell receptor beta chains from one sample sequenced in a study of blood T cell repertoires in COVID-19. Profiled with immunoSEQ multiplex PCR; TCRdb holds only in-frame clones, not every one. The repertoire holds 310,000 or so clones, about 91% seen once, with about 9.8% in the top ten. The sample was PBMCs or T cells enriched from blood (not recorded which). The origin of the receptors is a woman between 18 and 30 years old who had recovered from COVID-19.

There are a few counts of this clone. The V call is TRBV19, the J call TRBJ1-2, with 11 bases identical to TRBD1. The CDR3 sequence is 15 residues long. With V trimmed by 5 bases and J by 4 bases, 6 bases remained unmatched. Germline V gives CDR1 LNHDA, CDR2 SQIVND (reference sequence). The CDR3 is CASSSGQGEIYGYTF. Written as DNA, the CDR3 is TGTGCCAGTAGTTCGGGACAGGGGGAGATCTATGGCTACACCTTC.

As to this clone: The sample contains more than one DNA sequence encoding this CDR3. The genes are TRBV5-1 and TRBJ1-1; no firm D call. This CDR3 is 13 amino acids long. Germline CDR1 is SGHRS and CDR2 is YFSETQ. V gave up 4 bases and J gave up 0 bases, with 7 bases separating them. CDR3 amino acids: CASSAGVNTEAFF. CDR3 in DNA: TGCGCCAGCAGCGCCGGGGTGAACACTGAAGCTTTCTTT.

The rearrangement uses TRBV5-8 and TRBJ1-5; D is perhaps TRBD1 (5 bases). Trimming shortened V by 2 bases and J by 2 bases, and 17 bases separated the two germline ends. The CDR3 loop spans 17 amino acids. Per germline, CDR1 SGHTS and CDR2 YDEGEE. The CDR3 nucleotides read TGTGCCAGCAGCTTTTGGATTGCGGGGGATGGCAATCAGCCCCAGCATTTT. Residues: CASSFWIAGDGNQPQHF.

The chain uses TRBV24-1 and TRBJ2-1, with 11 nucleotides matching TRBD2. After removal of 4 bases from V and 1 base from J, the junction contained 14 bases not matched to a gene. In germline, CDR1 is KGHDR, CDR2 SFDVKD. This CDR3 contains 20 residues. For the CDR3, the DNA is TGTGCCACCAGTGACCTACCCGGGACTAGCGGTATTATGTCCTACAATGAGCAGTTCTTC. Protein product: CATSDLPGTSGIMSYNEQFF.

The rearrangement uses TRBV28 and TRBJ2-1; D possibly corresponds to TRBD2 (6 bases). Trimming took 6 bases from V and 3 from J, leaving 15 bases between them. The germline V gene has CDR1 MDHEN and CDR2 SYDVKM. This CDR3 has 15 amino acids. CDR3 sequence: CASRGAGRNYNEQFF. DNA of the CDR3: TGTGCCAGCAGGGGAGCGGGCAGAAACTACAATGAGCAGTTCTTC.

J is TRBJ1-2 and V is TRBV6-5, with 7 bases aligning to TRBD1. After removal of 6 bases from V and 4 bases from J, the junction contained 8 bases not matched to a gene. The CDR3 has 14 residues. In germline, CDR1 is MNHEY, CDR2 SVGAGI. DNA for the CDR3: TGTGCCAGCAGACAGGGGAACGGTATCTATGGCTACACCTTC. Amino acid sequence: CASRQGNGIYGYTF.

The chain couples TRBV19 to TRBJ2-2, with D maybe TRBD1 (5 bases). The V end was cut by 7 bases, the J end by 1 base, with 16 bases between. Germline V gives CDR1 LNHDA, CDR2 SQIVND (reference sequence). The CDR3 runs to 16 residues. CDR3 nucleotides: TGTGCCAGTACCCCCTGGGTGACAGTGAACACCGGGGAGCTGTTTTTT. It codes for CASTPWVTVNTGELFF.

The V and J genes are TRBV5-4 and TRBJ2-7; 7 bases are shared with TRBD2. This CDR3 is 14 amino acids long. Germline trimming cut 4 bases from V and 5 bases from J; bases unmatched to any gene: 9. The germline gives CDR1 SGHNT, CDR2 YYREEE (reference sequence). CDR3 loop: CASSGGDAAHEQYF. Written as DNA, the CDR3 is TGTGCCAGCAGCGGGGGGGACGCCGCCCACGAGCAGTACTTC.

The chain has TRBV6-5 and TRBJ2-7; TRBD2 aligns across 7 bases. V shed 5 bases, J shed 2 bases, and the junction held 9 bases outside the gene matches. Germline V CDR1 and CDR2: MNHEY, SVGAGI. This CDR3 has 15 residues. The CDR3 nucleotides read TGTGCCAGCAGTCTCCTGCGGGGGAGGACCTACGAGCAGTACTTC. This translates into CASSLLRGRTYEQYF.

The V and J genes are TRBV3-1 (or the pseudogene TRBV3-2) and TRBJ2-5, with 12 positions matching TRBD2. The V gene's germline CDR1 is LGHDT and CDR2 YNNKEL (reference sequence). The CDR3 loop spans 14 amino acids. J gave up 3 bases and V 6 bases, and 2 bases lay outside the gene matches. The CDR3 nucleotides are TGTGCCAGCAGGACTAGCGGGGGCAAAGAGACCCAGTACTTC. Encoded protein: CASRTSGGKETQYF.

The genes are TRBV11-3 and TRBJ2-1; 7 bases match TRBD2. The CDR3 contains 12 residues. The ends lost 6 bases at V and 9 bases at J; junction bases unmatched: 5. CDR1 SGHNT and CDR2 YENEEA come from the germline V gene. The CDR3 region is CASSRGLGEQFF. For the CDR3, the DNA is TGTGCCAGCAGTCGAGGACTAGGTGAGCAGTTCTTC.

The chain has TRBV5-1 and TRBJ2-7; 11 nucleotides line up with TRBD1. J was trimmed by 3 bases and V by 3 bases; bases with no gene match: 2. CDR3 length: 14 amino acids. CDR1 is SGHRS and CDR2 is YFSETQ in the germline V gene. CDR3 sequence reads: CASSSGTGGYEQYF. In DNA, the CDR3 is TGCGCCAGCAGCTCCGGGACAGGGGGCTACGAGCAGTACTTC. The entire variable domain, with the rest obtained from reference TRBV5-1 and TRBJ2-7, is as follows: KAGVTQTPRYLIKTRGQQVTLSCSPISGHRSVSWYQQTPGQGLQFLFEYFSETQRNKGNFPGRFSGRQFSNSRSEMNVSTLELGDSALYLCASSSGTGGYEQYFGPGTRLTVT.

This chain joins TRBV5-8 and TRBJ2-3; possible D gene TRBD2, 5 bases. This CDR3 is 13 amino acids long. Germline assignment: CDR1 SGHTS and CDR2 YDEGEE. Trimming took off 4 bases at V and 4 bases at J, with 10 bases between the two ends. This CDR3 reads CASSRAGADTQYF. CDR3 DNA: TGTGCCAGCAGCCGCGCCGGGGCAGATACGCAGTATTTT.

The J gene is TRBJ2-5, the V gene TRBV4-1; D not resolved. The CDR3 totals 13 residues. V shed 1 base and J shed 5 bases, with 8 bases lying between them. Germline CDR1 MGHRA, CDR2 YSYEKL. The CDR3 protein is CASSQGGVETQYF. The CDR3, as DNA: TGCGCCAGCAGCCAAGGAGGTGTGGAGACCCAGTACTTC.

The chain is built from TRBV7-6 and TRBJ2-7; 8 nucleotides align to TRBD2. The CDR3 consists of 15 residues. CDR1 is SGHVS, CDR2 FNYEAQ, per germline. V trimming: 2 bases; J trimming: 4 bases; junction bases outside the gene matches: 7. The CDR3 coding sequence is TGTGCCAGCAGCTTACTCGGGGGGGCTAGGTACGAGCAGTACTTC. This gives the protein CASSLLGGARYEQYF.

This clone was picked up a small number of times. The genes are TRBV7-9 and TRBJ1-1; D ambiguous. The CDR3 spans 13 residues. The germline V gene has CDR1 SEHNR and CDR2 FQNEAQ (reference sequence). V gave up 3 bases and J gave up 4 bases, with 9 bases separating them. CDR3 amino acids: CASSFKSGTEAFF. The CDR3 bases are TGTGCCAGCAGCTTTAAATCGGGCACTGAAGCTTTCTTT.

Concerning this clone itself: At one boundary the junction diverges from the germline segment, which might be a read error. V is TRBV14 and J is TRBJ1-2; 7 bases agree with TRBD1. The CDR3 loop spans 11 amino acids. Germline V lookup: CDR1 SGHDN, CDR2 FVKESK. This CDR3 is CASSQSDRPHF. CDR3 in DNA: TGTGCCAGCAGCCAATCGGACAGGCCCCACTTC.